These 24 T cell receptor beta chains share one sample of origin, sequenced in a study of PD-L1 blockade in urothelial cancer. The time point denotes: pretreatment peripheral blood. Assay used: immunoSEQ multiplex PCR; TCRdb lists only in-frame clones, some missing. The data show around 68,000 clones, approximately 80% seen once. The sample consisted of PBMCs, taken around atezolizumab (anti-PD-L1) treatment. The receptor set was obtained from a man in his 70s with urothelial cancer.

The V call is TRBV7-2, the J call TRBJ2-3, with TRBD1 as a possible D gene (6 bases). V was cut by 5 bases and J by 2 bases, with 11 bases left in between. The germline V gene encodes CDR1 SGHTA and CDR2 FQGNSA. The CDR3 covers 14 residues. CDR3 nucleotide sequence: TGTGCCAGCAGCCCCTACAGGGCCACAGATACGCAGTATTTT. This sequence encodes CASSPYRATDTQYF.

The rearrangement joins TRBV5-6 to TRBJ1-5, with D possibly TRBD1 on 5 matching bases. V was shortened by 4 bases and J by 4 bases, with 15 bases between the two germline ends. In germline, CDR1 is SGHDT, CDR2 YYEEEE. The CDR3 totals 15 residues. CDR3 nucleotide sequence: TGTGCCAGCAGCAACCGACAGTTCCTTAATCAGCCCCAGCATTTT. This encodes CASSNRQFLNQPQHF.

The CDR3 nucleotides are TGCGCCAGCAGCCAGGGGGACAGGATTAACTATGGCTACACCTTC. Amino acids: CASSQGDRINYGYTF. V and J are TRBV4-1 and TRBJ1-2; 8 bases align to TRBD1. The J segment lost 1 base and the V segment lost 3 bases, leaving 4 bases of the junction unmatched. The length of the CDR3 is 15 residues. Germline V gene sequence: CDR1 MGHRA, CDR2 YSYEKL.

The chain carries TRBV6-5 and TRBJ1-2; the match to TRBD1 covers 8 bases. The V gene's germline CDR1 is MNHEY and CDR2 SVGAGI. V lost 0 bases and J lost 8; bases outside the gene matches: 11. This CDR3 comprises 16 residues. The CDR3 nucleotides read TGTGCCAGCAGTTACTCCGGACAGGGAGGAGGTGGCGGCTACACCTTC. This sequence encodes CASSYSGQGGGGGYTF.

The V call is TRBV19, the J call TRBJ2-1, with TRBD2 identical over 13 bases. This CDR3 is 22 amino acids long. The V and J ends lost 4 bases and 3 bases, in that order; junction bases with no gene match: 21. CDR1 and CDR2 (germline): LNHDA, SQIVND (reference sequence). The CDR3 spells CASSTRPGTSGNSTTIYNEQFF. The CDR3, as DNA: TGTGCCAGTAGTACCCGACCCGGGACTAGCGGGAATTCGACGACAATCTACAATGAGCAGTTCTTC.

The genes are TRBV5-1 and TRBJ2-7; 8 bases are a match to TRBD1. CDR1 is SGHRS, CDR2 YFSETQ, per germline. The junction had 21 bases not matched to a gene; V was cut back by 4 bases and J by 6 bases. The CDR3 contains 18 residues. This CDR3 reads CASSPGGTGISAIIEQYF. In nucleotides, the CDR3 is TGCGCCAGCAGCCCGGGTGGGACAGGTATATCGGCGATCATCGAGCAGTACTTC.

The V and J genes are TRBV28 and TRBJ2-1; no reliable D call. CDR1 and CDR2 from the germline V gene are MDHEN and SYDVKM. V was pared by 2 bases and J by 6 bases, with 11 bases between. The CDR3 is made up of 14 amino acids. As DNA, the CDR3 is TGTGCCAGCAGTTTACCCACTGGGCGCAATGAGCAGTTCTTC. Translation gives CASSLPTGRNEQFF. Looking up the rest from reference TRBV28 and TRBJ2-1 gives the full variable domain: DVKVTQSSRYLVKRTGEKVFLECVQDMDHENMFWYRQDPGLGLRLIYFSYDVKMKEKGDIPEGYSVSREKKERFSLILESASTNQTSMYLCASSLPTGRNEQFFGPGTRLTVL.

The genes are TRBV10-3 and TRBJ2-1; the match to TRBD2 covers 8 bases. The CDR3 loop spans 13 amino acids. Germline values: CDR1 ENHRY, CDR2 SYGVKD. V was clipped by 4 bases and J by 10 bases; unmatched bases: 6. The CDR3 DNA reads TGTGCCATCAGTGCCGGGACTAGGGGCGAGCAGTTCTTC. Its protein product is CAISAGTRGEQFF.

CDR3 sequence: CASSLSLGLTDTQYF. The CDR3 nucleotides read TGCGCCAGCAGCTTGTCTCTTGGGCTCACAGATACGCAGTATTTT. The chain is built from TRBV5-1 and TRBJ2-3; D is uncertain. The ends were cut back, 1 base at V and 2 bases at J, with 11 bases in the middle. Germline CDR1 SGHRS, CDR2 YFSETQ. This CDR3 is built from 15 residues.

This chain links TRBV5-6 with TRBJ1-2; 9 bases are a match to TRBD1. Trimming took 3 bases from V and 6 from J; bases not matched to a gene: 21. Germline V gives CDR1 SGHDT, CDR2 YYEEEE. The CDR3 runs 19 residues. The CDR3 sequence: CASSSSTPGQGVFKDGYTF. The CDR3 DNA reads as TGTGCCAGCAGCTCTTCAACTCCGGGACAGGGAGTTTTTAAAGATGGCTACACCTTC.

CDR3 coding DNA: TGTGCCAGCAGTTTGGGCTTCACAGATACGCAGTATTTT. It is translated as CASSLGFTDTQYF. V is TRBV27 and J is TRBJ2-3; D remains unclear. Germline CDR1 and CDR2: MNHEY and SMNVEV (reference sequence). This CDR3 region has 13 residues. V was cut by 3 bases and J by 2 bases, with 6 bases left in between.

V is TRBV19 and J is TRBJ2-7; TRBD1 matches 8 bases. Germline CDR1 and CDR2: LNHDA and SQIVND (reference sequence). Trimming cost V 3 bases and J 5 bases; bases outside gene matches: 6. CDR3 length: 14 residues. CDR3 nucleotides: TGTGCCAGTAGTATCGGTGAGACAGGGGACGAGCAGTACTTC. As protein: CASSIGETGDEQYF. Complete variable domain (other parts from reference TRBV19 and TRBJ2-7): DGGITQSPKYLFRKEGQNVTLSCEQNLNHDAMYWYRQDPGQGLRLIYYSQIVNDFQKGDIAEGYSVSREKKESFPLTVTSAQKNPTAFYLCASSIGETGDEQYFGPGTRLTVT.

The J gene is TRBJ2-7, the V gene TRBV11-2, with no clear D. CDR1 and CDR2 (germline): SGHAT, FQNNGV. Trimming took 1 base from V and 5 from J, leaving 3 bases between them. This CDR3 spans 11 amino acids. CDR3 loop: CASSLADEQYF. The CDR3 coding sequence is TGTGCCAGCAGCTTAGCGGACGAGCAGTACTTC.

The chain employs TRBV7-8 and TRBJ1-4; D gene ambiguous. Trimming removed 5 bases from V and 0 bases from J, with 10 bases in between. CDR1 is SGHVS, CDR2 FQNEAQ, per germline. This CDR3 has 15 amino acids. CDR3 protein: CASSALTSTNEKLFF. The CDR3 nucleotides read TGTGCCAGCAGCGCCCTTACTTCAACTAATGAAAAACTGTTTTTT.

The chain has TRBV5-1 and TRBJ2-1, with 10 positions matching TRBD2. The CDR3 consists of 15 residues. From germline, CDR1 is SGHRS and CDR2 YFSETQ. V dropped 5 bases and J dropped 2; count of bases not matched to a gene: 4. CDR3 DNA sequence: TGCGCCAGCAGGGTAGCGGGAGGCACCTACAATGAGCAGTTCTTC. It yields the protein CASRVAGGTYNEQFF.

The chain couples TRBV9 to TRBJ2-4; 9 positions agree with TRBD1. V shed 3 bases, J shed 3 bases, and the junction held 7 bases outside the gene matches. The CDR3 consists of 16 residues. Germline V gene sequence: CDR1 SGDLS, CDR2 YYNGEE. The CDR3 sequence: CASSEGQGWGKNIQYF. CDR3 sequence (DNA): TGTGCCAGCAGCGAGGGACAGGGCTGGGGCAAAAACATTCAGTACTTC.

The chain carries TRBV9 and TRBJ1-2; D gene unclear. V was shortened by 4 bases and J by 2 bases, with 15 bases between the two germline ends. The length of the CDR3 is 15 residues. Germline V gene data show CDR1 as SGDLS and CDR2 as YYNGEE. In DNA, the CDR3 is TGTGCCAGCAGCCCCCGGTTGGGAGAAAACTATGGCTACACCTTC. Amino acids: CASSPRLGENYGYTF.

CDR3 amino acids: CASSLEGMENEKLFF. DNA of the CDR3: TGTGCCAGCAGCTTAGAGGGGATGGAAAATGAAAAACTGTTTTTT. The chain has TRBV7-9 and TRBJ1-4; weak D call: TRBD1 (5 bases). Per the germline V gene, CDR1 is SEHNR and CDR2 is FQNEAQ (reference sequence). The V and J ends lost 1 base and 5 bases respectively, with 11 bases between them. The length of the CDR3 is 15 residues.

This chain uses TRBV19 with TRBJ2-1, with 7 bases fitting TRBD2. J gave up 6 bases and V 1 base, and 24 bases lay outside the gene matches. Germline V gene data show CDR1 as LNHDA and CDR2 as SQIVND (reference sequence). This CDR3 contains 21 residues. The CDR3 DNA reads TGTGCCAGTAGTATAGTCCTAGGGAGGGCCAGCCGTGTGAGCGGCTTCAATGAGCAGTTCTTC. This translates into CASSIVLGRASRVSGFNEQFF.

This chain joins TRBV2 and TRBJ1-1; 9 bases match TRBD1. The length of the CDR3 is 13 residues. Per germline, CDR1 SNHLY and CDR2 FYNNEI. V lost 7 bases, J lost 5 bases, and 5 bases stayed unmatched. The CDR3 loop is CASNTGTGTEAFF. DNA for the CDR3: TGTGCCAGCAATACCGGGACAGGGACTGAAGCTTTCTTT.

V gene TRBV7-9 combines with J gene TRBJ1-2; TRBD1 matches at 10 bases. V lost 4 bases, J lost 8 bases, and 16 bases stayed unmatched. CDR3 length equals 17 residues. Germline CDR1 reads SEHNR; CDR2 reads FQNEAQ (reference sequence). This CDR3 is CASSWPGQGPPVEGYTF. The CDR3 DNA reads TGTGCCAGCAGCTGGCCGGGACAGGGGCCTCCGGTGGAGGGCTACACCTTC.

The rearrangement uses TRBV10-3 and TRBJ1-5; TRBD1 aligns across 7 bases. Trimming cost V 5 bases and J 7 bases; bases outside gene matches: 8. The germline gives CDR1 ENHRY, CDR2 SYGVKD. This CDR3 has 14 residues. The CDR3 sequence is CAISMTGPPQPQHF. The CDR3 DNA sequence: TGTGCCATCAGTATGACAGGGCCCCCGCAGCCCCAGCATTTT.

V is TRBV10-3 and J is TRBJ2-3; D perhaps matches TRBD2 (6 bases). CDR3 length equals 14 residues. Germline V gene sequence: CDR1 ENHRY, CDR2 SYGVKD. With 11 bases removed from V and 0 bases from J, the gap between germline ends came to 15 bases. The DNA for the CDR3 is TGTGCCTCCGCGGTGGAGGGGAGCACAGATACGCAGTATTTT. It is translated as CASAVEGSTDTQYF.

There are a few counts of this clone. This chain uses TRBV7-6 with TRBJ1-2; possibly TRBD1 for D (5 bases). The CDR3 totals 15 residues. The V end lost 5 bases, the J end lost 6 bases, and 19 bases lay between the germline ends. Germline V gene data show CDR1 as SGHVS and CDR2 as FNYEAQ. CDR3 coding DNA: TGTGCCAGCAGCCTGGGAAAGGGGCTGGAAAATGGCTACACCTTC. It encodes CASSLGKGLENGYTF.